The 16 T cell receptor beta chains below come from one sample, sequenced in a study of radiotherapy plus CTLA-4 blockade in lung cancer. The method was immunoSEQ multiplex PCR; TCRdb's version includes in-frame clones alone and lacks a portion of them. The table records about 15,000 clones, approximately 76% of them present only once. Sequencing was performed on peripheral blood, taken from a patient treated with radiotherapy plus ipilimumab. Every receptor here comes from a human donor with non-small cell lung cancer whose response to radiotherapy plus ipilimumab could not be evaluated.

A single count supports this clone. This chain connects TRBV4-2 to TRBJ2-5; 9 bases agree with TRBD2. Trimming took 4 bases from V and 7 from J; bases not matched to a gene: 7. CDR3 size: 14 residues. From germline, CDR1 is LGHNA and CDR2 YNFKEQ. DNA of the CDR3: TGTGCCAGCAGCCTTAGCGGGGGCGATGGGACCCAGTACTTC. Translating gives CASSLSGGDGTQYF.

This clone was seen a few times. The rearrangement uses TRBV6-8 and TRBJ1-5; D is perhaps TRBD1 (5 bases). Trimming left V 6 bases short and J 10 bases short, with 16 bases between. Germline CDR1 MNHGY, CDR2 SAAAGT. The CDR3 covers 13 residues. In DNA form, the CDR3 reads TGTGCCAGCAGCATACAGGAATCTCAACCCCAGCATTTT. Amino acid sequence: CASSIQESQPQHF.

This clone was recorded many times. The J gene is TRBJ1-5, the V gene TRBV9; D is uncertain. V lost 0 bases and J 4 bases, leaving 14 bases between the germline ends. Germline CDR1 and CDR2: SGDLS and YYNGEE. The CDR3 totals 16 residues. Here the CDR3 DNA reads TGTGCCAGCAGCGTAGGGGGAGACACCCGTAATCAGCCCCAGCATTTT. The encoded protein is CASSVGGDTRNQPQHF.

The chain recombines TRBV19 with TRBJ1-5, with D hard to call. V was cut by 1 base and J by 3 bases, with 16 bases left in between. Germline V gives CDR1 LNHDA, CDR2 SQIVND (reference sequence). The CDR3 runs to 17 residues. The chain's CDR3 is CASSIGFREIDNQPQHF. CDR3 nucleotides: TGTGCCAGTAGTATAGGTTTTCGGGAGATCGACAATCAGCCCCAGCATTTT.

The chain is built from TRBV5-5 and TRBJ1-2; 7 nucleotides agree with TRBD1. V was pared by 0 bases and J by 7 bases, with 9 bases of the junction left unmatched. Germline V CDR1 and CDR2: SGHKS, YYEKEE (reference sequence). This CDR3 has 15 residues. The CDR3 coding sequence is TGTGCCAGCAGCTTGGCCCAGGGGGAGGCCAGTGGCTACACCTTC. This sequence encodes CASSLAQGEASGYTF. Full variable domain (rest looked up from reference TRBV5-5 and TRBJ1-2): DAGVTQSPTHLIKTRGQQVTLRCSPISGHKSVSWYQQVLGQGPQFIFQYYEKEERGRGNFPDRFSARQFPNYSSELNVNALLLGDSALYLCASSLAQGEASGYTFGSGTRLTVV.

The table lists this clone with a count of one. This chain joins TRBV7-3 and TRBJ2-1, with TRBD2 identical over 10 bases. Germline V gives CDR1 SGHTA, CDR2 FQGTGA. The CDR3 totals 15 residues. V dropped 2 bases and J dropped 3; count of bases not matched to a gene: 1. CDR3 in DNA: TGTGCCAGCAGCTTAGAGCGGGGGGGCTACAATGAGCAGTTCTTC. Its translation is CASSLERGGYNEQFF.

As DNA, the CDR3 is TGTGCCTGGAAGTTGACTGACTACACCGGGGAGCTGTTTTTT. Translated: CAWKLTDYTGELFF. The genes are TRBV30 and TRBJ2-2; D is unresolved. This CDR3 spans 14 amino acids. The V end lost 4 bases, the J end lost 3 bases, and 12 bases lay between the germline ends. Germline-derived CDR1 and CDR2 are GTSNPN and SVGIG (reference sequence).

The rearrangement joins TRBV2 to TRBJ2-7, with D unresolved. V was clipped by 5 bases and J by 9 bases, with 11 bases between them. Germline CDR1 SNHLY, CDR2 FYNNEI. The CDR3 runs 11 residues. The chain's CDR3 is CASSRDGAQYF. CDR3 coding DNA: TGTGCCAGCAGTCGTGACGGAGCGCAGTACTTC.

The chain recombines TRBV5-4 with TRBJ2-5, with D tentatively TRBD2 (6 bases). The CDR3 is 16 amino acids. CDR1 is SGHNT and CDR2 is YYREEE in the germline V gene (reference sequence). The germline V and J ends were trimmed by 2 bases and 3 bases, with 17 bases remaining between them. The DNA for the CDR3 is TGTGCCAGCAGCTTTAAAGGACAAACGGGGGAAGAGACCCAGTACTTC. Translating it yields CASSFKGQTGEETQYF.

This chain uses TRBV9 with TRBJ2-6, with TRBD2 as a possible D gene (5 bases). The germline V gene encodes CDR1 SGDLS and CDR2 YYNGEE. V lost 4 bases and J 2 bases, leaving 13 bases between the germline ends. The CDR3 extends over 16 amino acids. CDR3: CASSPDGIPGANVLTF. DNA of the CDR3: TGTGCCAGCAGCCCAGACGGGATTCCTGGGGCCAACGTCCTGACTTTC. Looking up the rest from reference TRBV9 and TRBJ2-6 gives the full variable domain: DSGVTQTPKHLITATGQRVTLRCSPRSGDLSVYWYQQSLDQGLQFLIQYYNGEERAKGNILERFSAQQFPDLHSELNLSSLELGDSALYFCASSPDGIPGANVLTFGAGSRLTVL.

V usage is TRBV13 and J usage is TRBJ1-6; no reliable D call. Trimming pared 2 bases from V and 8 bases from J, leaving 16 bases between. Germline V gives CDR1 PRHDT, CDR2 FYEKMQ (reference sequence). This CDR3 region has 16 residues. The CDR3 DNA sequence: TGTGCCAGCAGCTTACAACCGGTCTTTAGTGATTCACCCCTCCACTTT. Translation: CASSLQPVFSDSPLHF.

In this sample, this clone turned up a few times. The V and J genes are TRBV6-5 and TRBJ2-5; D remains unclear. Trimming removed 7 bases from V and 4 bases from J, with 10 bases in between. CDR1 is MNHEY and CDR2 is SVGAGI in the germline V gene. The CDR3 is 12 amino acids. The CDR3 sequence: CASKSPAETQYF. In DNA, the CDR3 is TGTGCCAGCAAGAGCCCTGCAGAGACCCAGTACTTC.

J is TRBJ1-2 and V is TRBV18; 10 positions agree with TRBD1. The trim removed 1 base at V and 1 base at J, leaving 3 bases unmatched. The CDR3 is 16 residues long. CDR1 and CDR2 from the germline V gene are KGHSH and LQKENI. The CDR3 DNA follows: TGTGCCAGCTCACCACAGGACAGGGGGATTAACTATGGCTACACCTTC. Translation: CASSPQDRGINYGYTF.

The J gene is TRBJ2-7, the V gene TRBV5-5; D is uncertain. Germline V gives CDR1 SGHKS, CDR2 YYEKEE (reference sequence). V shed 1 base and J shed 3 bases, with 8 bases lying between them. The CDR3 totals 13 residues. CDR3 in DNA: TGTGCCAGCAGCTTGTCCCCAGGCTACGAGCAGTACGTC. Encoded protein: CASSLSPGYEQYV.

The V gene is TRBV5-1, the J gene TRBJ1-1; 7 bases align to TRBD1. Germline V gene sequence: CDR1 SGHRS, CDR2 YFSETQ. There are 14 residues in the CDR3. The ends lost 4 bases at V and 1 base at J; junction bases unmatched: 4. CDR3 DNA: TGCGCCAGCAGCCCGGGGACAGCGAACACTGAAGCTTTCTTT. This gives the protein CASSPGTANTEAFF.

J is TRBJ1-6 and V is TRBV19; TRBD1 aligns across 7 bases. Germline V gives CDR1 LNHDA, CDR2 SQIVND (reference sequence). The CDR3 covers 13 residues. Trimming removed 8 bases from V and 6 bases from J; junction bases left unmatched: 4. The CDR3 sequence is CASSWDSNSPLHF. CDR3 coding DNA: TGTGCCAGTTCGTGGGACAGTAATTCACCCCTCCACTTT.